What follows describes a single T cell receptor beta chain. No cognate antigen has been identified for it. Base quality data are lacking; no much larger clone is found one base away. The CDR3 measures 17 amino acids from cysteine to phenylalanine. Only the CDR3 portion is preserved as DNA: 51 bases, with reading frame beginning at the first base. The V and J ends are trimmed by 2 bases and 6 bases, leaving 20 bases between them. The germline V gene yields SGHVS for CDR1 and FQNEAQ for CDR2. The sample belongs to a study of T cell responses to AZD1222 COVID-19 vaccine (dated by TCRdb to 2020 to 2022). Notes on the research overall: AZD1222 recipients whose second dose came at about 4 weeks and those whose second dose came at about 12 weeks were combined into one group, since spike-specific TCR depth and breadth did not differ between the two schedules. A total of about 240 trial participants underwent TCR sequencing, of whom around 200 received two doses of AZD1222 and about 26 received two doses of the MenACWY control vaccine. Trial participants were enrolled by age into 18-55, 56-69 and 70-plus year subgroups, with about 150, 28 and 57 TCR-sequenced participants respectively.

The intended sense of this specimen's time point label: baseline before first vaccination. Vaccinee samples came from UK trials COV001 and COV002, including a single-blind randomized controlled phase 2/3 trial of AZD1222 (ChAdOx1 nCoV-19) in healthy adults. For TCRbeta chain sequencing, PBMC samples were collected from trial participants at day 0 and at day 28 after the second dose. Overall study results and their limits: In the small 56-69-year group, the increase in depth fell short of significance, most likely because of low power. Epitopes outside the regions mutated in the B.1.351 and B.1.1.7 variants were reportedly recognized by nearly half of the unique spike-specific TCRs. A significant rise in spike-specific TCR breadth and depth was observed after two AZD1222 doses relative to day 0 and relative to MenACWY recipients. Because no day 14 peak-response samples were available, the repertoires could be characterized only after the peak T cell response. Participants were mostly white British, with more females than males. The authors suggested clonal diversity may have been underestimated. The whole spike protein was spanned by vaccine-associated CD4 TCRs, and dominant responses were seen in regions 160-218 and 743-854. Conclusions about previously exposed vaccinees are limited because only six or seven AZD1222 recipients were SARS-CoV-2 seropositive at baseline.

The CDR3 regions of human TCRbeta chains were subjected to immunosequencing. The paper's processing steps were these. Repertoire TCRs were matched against a reference library of SARS-CoV-2-specific TCRs generated with the MIRA antigen-specificity platform. Breadth was defined as the fraction of unique TCRs that were SARS-CoV-2-associated. Depth was defined as the fraction of total T cells that were SARS-CoV-2-associated. Using the MIRA data, every spike-specific TCR was mapped to the spike region that the TCR reacted to and assigned to either a CD4 or a CD8 class. Log10-transformed breadth and depth values were compared by one-way ANOVA with Sidak's multiple comparisons tests. TCRdb carries this immuneACCESS record with in-frame sequences only. Its versions omit some clonotypes, under half of them owing to an unresolved V gene in the studies checked, with the rest unexplained. V, J and clone size reflect that table, while D and trimming were determined from the DNA. The sample records 150,000 to 200,000 clones, about 94% of which are singletons. The ten top clones hold about 9.3% of the sample.

The chain uses TRBV7-8 and TRBJ2-1, with the D gene too uncertain to name. The source was peripheral blood, collected on day 0 of AZD1222 vaccination. The TCR comes from an adult in good health. The CDR3 protein sequence reads: CASSLSSGGPLFNEQFF. The nucleotide sequence reads as follows: TGTGCCAGCAGCTTAAGTTCGGGCGGACCCCTGTTCAATGAGCAGTTCTTC.